These 18 T cell receptor beta chains originate from one sample sequenced in a study of OX40 agonist ivuxolimab in advanced cancers. Libraries were prepared by immunoSEQ multiplex PCR; TCRdb keeps only in-frame clonotypes and omits some of them. The table shows 75,000 to 90,000 clones, with roughly 92% occurring only once. Sequencing was performed on CD4+ or CD8+ T cells sorted from blood, taken in a trial of the OX40 agonist ivuxolimab. These receptors were collected from an adult with an advanced solid tumor such as melanoma, head and neck, liver or kidney cancer.

This chain joins TRBV30 and TRBJ1-4; no clear D. With 2 bases removed from V and 8 bases from J, the gap between germline ends came to 15 bases. The CDR3 runs to 14 residues. CDR1 is GTSNPN and CDR2 is SVGIG in the germline V gene (reference sequence). The CDR3 DNA follows: TGTGCCTGGAGTCCCGACCGGGTCGTGGAAAAACTGTTTTTT. It specifies CAWSPDRVVEKLFF.

This clone has only one observation. CDR3 coding DNA: TGTGCCAGCAGCGCGGCCGGGACTAGCGACTACGAGCAGTACTTC. Its translation: CASSAAGTSDYEQYF. V and J are TRBV9 and TRBJ2-7; 10 nucleotides align to TRBD2. V lost 3 bases, J lost 3 bases, and 6 bases stayed unmatched. CDR1 is SGDLS and CDR2 is YYNGEE in the germline V gene. The CDR3 has 15 amino acids.

To note about this clone: The same CDR3 can be traced to other DNA sequences in this sample. The chain has TRBV5-6 and TRBJ2-5; 9 bases are shared with TRBD2. V shed 2 bases, J shed 1 base, and the junction held 3 bases outside the gene matches. From germline, CDR1 is SGHDT and CDR2 YYEEEE. The CDR3 is 15 residues long. CDR3 amino acids: CASSLGGGAQETQYF. For the CDR3, the DNA is TGTGCCAGCAGCTTAGGCGGGGGGGCCCAAGAGACCCAGTACTTC.

The chain joins TRBV7-3 to TRBJ2-1, with a tentative D call TRBD1 (5 bases). Trimming removed 2 bases at V and 3 bases at J, with 11 bases between. This CDR3 contains 15 residues. Looked up from germline, CDR1 is SGHTA and CDR2 is FQGTGA. CDR3 DNA: TGTGCCAGCAGCTTAGATGGGGCTGACTACAATGAGCAGTTCTTC. It is translated as CASSLDGADYNEQFF.

The rearrangement uses TRBV10-2 and TRBJ2-3; 11 bases agree with TRBD2. The trim removed 4 bases at V and 8 bases at J, leaving 8 bases unmatched. There are 15 residues in the CDR3. Per the germline V gene, CDR1 is WSHSY and CDR2 is SAAADI. CDR3 sequence (DNA): TGCGCCAGCAGTGGAGGTAGCGGGGGGGCTGGTACGCAGTATTTT. This translates into CASSGGSGGAGTQYF.

The rearrangement links TRBV19 to TRBJ1-1; D is unclear. This CDR3 region has 13 residues. V lost 7 bases to trimming and J lost 7 bases, with 16 bases between them. Germline CDR1 reads LNHDA; CDR2 reads SQIVND (reference sequence). The CDR3 nucleotides read TGTGCCAGTATTTTAACCTTGGACGGTGAAGCTTTCTTT. It codes for CASILTLDGEAFF.

The chain uses TRBV5-6 and TRBJ2-4; D is possibly TRBD1 (6 bases). The germline V gene has CDR1 SGHDT and CDR2 YYEEEE. Trimming removed 4 bases at V and 1 base at J, with 15 bases between. The CDR3 has 16 residues. The CDR3 nucleotides are TGTGCCAGCAGCCCCGAGGGGGAGTGGGCCAAAAACATTCAGTACTTC. This codes for CASSPEGEWAKNIQYF.

The chain employs TRBV7-9 and TRBJ2-6, with D perhaps TRBD1 (6 bases). With 8 bases removed from V and 2 bases from J, the gap between germline ends came to 13 bases. CDR3 length: 15 residues. Germline V gene lookup returns CDR1 SEHNR and CDR2 FQNEAQ (reference sequence). The CDR3 DNA is TGTGCCAGCGTACACAGGGCAACTGGGGCCAACGTCCTGACTTTC. Amino acid sequence: CASVHRATGANVLTF.

This chain connects TRBV27 to TRBJ2-5; D gene uncertain. The CDR3 loop spans 14 amino acids. Germline lookup yields CDR1 MNHEY and CDR2 SMNVEV (reference sequence). Trimming removed 6 bases from V and 5 bases from J, with 16 bases in between. In DNA, the CDR3 is TGTGCCAGCAGGAAAACCCCGGTGGGGGAGACCCAGTACTTC. Protein: CASRKTPVGETQYF.

The V and J genes are TRBV7-3 and TRBJ2-2, with a weak D call TRBD1 (6 bases). Germline CDR1 and CDR2: SGHTA and FQGTGA. CDR3 length: 16 residues. The germline V and J ends were trimmed by 2 bases and 0 bases, with 10 bases remaining between them. The CDR3 DNA sequence: TGTGCCAGCAGCTTACCTGGACAGCCGAACACCGGGGAGCTGTTTTTT. Protein product: CASSLPGQPNTGELFF.

The chain uses TRBV6-5 and TRBJ2-1; 11 nucleotides match TRBD2. Germline CDR1 MNHEY, CDR2 SVGAGI. The CDR3 covers 14 residues. V was pared by 6 bases and J by 9 bases, with 7 bases of the junction left unmatched. The CDR3: CASSLSGGASEQFF. The CDR3 DNA reads as TGTGCCAGCAGCCTTAGCGGGGGGGCCAGTGAGCAGTTCTTC.

The rearrangement joins TRBV7-9 to TRBJ1-6; weak D call: TRBD1 (5 bases). The V gene's germline CDR1 is SEHNR and CDR2 FQNEAQ (reference sequence). The CDR3 runs 15 residues. Trimming pared 7 bases from V and 0 bases from J, leaving 10 bases between. The CDR3 spells CASTSGSSYNSPLHF. Here the CDR3 DNA reads TGTGCCAGCACCTCAGGGAGCTCCTATAATTCACCCCTCCACTTT.

The J gene is TRBJ1-5, the V gene TRBV18, with D possibly matching TRBD1 (5 bases). Trimming shortened V by 4 bases and J by 4 bases, and 26 bases separated the two germline ends. Germline loops: CDR1 KGHSH, CDR2 LQKENI. The CDR3 is 19 amino acids. In nucleotides, the CDR3 is TGTGCCAGCTCACTTTACGGGCCTGAGGGACGGAGCCTAAATCAGCCCCAGCATTTT. Its translation: CASSLYGPEGRSLNQPQHF. The full variable domain, its missing parts supplied by reference TRBV18 and TRBJ1-5, is NAGVMQNPRHLVRRRGQEARLRCSPMKGHSHVYWYRQLPEEGLKFMVYLQKENIIDESGMPKERFSAEFPKEGPSILRIQQVVRGDSAAYFCASSLYGPEGRSLNQPQHFGDGTRLSIL.

The chain links TRBV5-4 to TRBJ2-3, with TRBD2 as a possible D gene (5 bases). Germline-derived CDR1 and CDR2 are SGHNT and YYREEE (reference sequence). The CDR3 runs 15 residues. V lost 2 bases and J 2 bases, leaving 12 bases between the germline ends. The chain's CDR3 is CASSFPPSNTDTQYF. The CDR3 DNA reads TGTGCCAGCAGCTTTCCCCCTAGCAACACAGATACGCAGTATTTT.

V is TRBV6-5 and J is TRBJ2-2; D might be TRBD1 (5 bases). The CDR3 covers 15 residues. Germline V CDR1 and CDR2: MNHEY, SVGAGI. The ends were cut back, 2 bases at V and 4 bases at J, with 11 bases in the middle. CDR3 in DNA: TGTGCCAGCAGTTACACAGGACGCACCACCGGGGAGCTGTTTTTT. This encodes CASSYTGRTTGELFF.

This clone appeared once. V gene TRBV2 combines with J gene TRBJ2-5; D ambiguous. The CDR3 extends over 11 amino acids. Deletions cut 6 bases from V and 3 bases from J, with 5 bases between. Germline V gene lookup returns CDR1 SNHLY and CDR2 FYNNEI. The CDR3: CASRGEETQYF. CDR3 in DNA: TGTGCCAGCAGGGGCGAAGAGACCCAGTACTTC.

This chain joins TRBV13 and TRBJ2-7; D is ambiguous. Trimming removed 5 bases at V and 0 bases at J, with 17 bases between. The CDR3 length is 16 residues. CDR1 PRHDT and CDR2 FYEKMQ come from the germline V gene (reference sequence). CDR3 sequence: CASSRSLTGRSYEQYF. The CDR3 DNA reads TGTGCCAGCAGCCGATCGTTGACGGGTCGCTCCTACGAGCAGTACTTC.

V is TRBV5-1 and J is TRBJ1-5; D is perhaps TRBD1 (5 bases). Germline values: CDR1 SGHRS, CDR2 YFSETQ. The CDR3 runs 14 residues. Trimming removed 5 bases from V and 7 bases from J, with 16 bases in between. The CDR3 reads CASSSDGGVQPQHF. CDR3 DNA sequence: TGCGCCAGCAGTTCCGACGGGGGGGTCCAGCCCCAGCATTTT.